This passage covers 24 T cell receptor beta chains from one sample sequenced in a study of regulatory T cells in long-lasting Graves disease. Investigators prepared the TCR beta libraries by applying iRepertoire HTBI primers and Arm-PCR of CDR3 regions. TCRdb re-called the multiplex PCR reads with MiXCR, one entry per CDR3 protein. The sample lists about 240,000 distinct CDR3 sequences; 20% to 25% were seen once. As to time point: newly diagnosed GD, antithyroid drugs for less than 3 months. From RNA extracted from PBMCs, the TCR library was made. This material consisted of peripheral blood mononuclear cells (PBMCs), taken at new diagnosis, from a patient treated with antithyroid drugs. The receptors derive from a female donor with Graves disease.

This clonotype was found many times. The chain couples TRBV20-1 to TRBJ2-3, with TRBD2 identical over 8 bases. J gave up 4 bases and V 5 bases, and 11 bases lay outside the gene matches. CDR1 and CDR2 from the germline V gene are DFQATT and SNEGSKA (reference sequence). This CDR3 contains 15 residues. As DNA, the CDR3 is TGCAGTGCTCGACCCCCCAGCGGGAGCGCAGATACGCAGTATTTT. It yields the protein CSARPPSGSADTQYF.

This clonotype was seen more than once but under ten times. Since a much larger clone is just one base distant, this may be a read error. The chain has TRBV18 and TRBJ2-5; D is ambiguous. Germline CDR1 and CDR2: KGHSH and LQKENI. The CDR3 is 13 residues long. The CDR3 DNA follows: TGTGCCAGCCCACCCGGCGGAAAAGAGACCCAGTACTTC. Amino acid sequence: CASPPGGKETQYF.

This clonotype was seen repeatedly, ten times or more. This chain connects TRBV5-1 to TRBJ2-3, with TRBD2 matching 11 bases. J was trimmed by 5 bases and V by 1 base; bases with no gene match: 3. CDR3 size: 15 residues. Germline CDR1 reads SGHRS; CDR2 reads YFSETQ. The DNA of the CDR3 is TGCGCCAGCAGCTTGACTAGCGGGGGAAGAGATACGCAGTATTTT. Residues: CASSLTSGGRDTQYF.

This clonotype was counted only a few times. This sequence joins TRBV29-1 and TRBJ2-7, with 8 bases fitting TRBD1. V trimming: 6 bases; J trimming: 0 bases; junction bases outside the gene matches: 7. CDR1 and CDR2 (germline): SQVTM, ANQGSEA. This CDR3 is 14 amino acids long. This CDR3 is CSVVTTGDSYEQYF. For the CDR3, the DNA is TGCAGCGTCGTCACGACAGGGGACTCCTACGAGCAGTACTTC.

This clonotype was seen at least ten times. The chain employs TRBV6-2 or TRBV6-3 and TRBJ1-1; 10 bases fit TRBD1. Germline trimming cut 2 bases from V and 8 bases from J; bases unmatched to any gene: 5. The CDR3 length is 14 residues. Germline V CDR1 and CDR2: MNHEY, SVGEGT. The DNA of the CDR3 is TGTGCCAGCAGTTACCAGGGGACAGGGGAGGAAGCTTTCTTT. Its protein is CASSYQGTGEEAFF.

V is TRBV10-2 and J is TRBJ1-5; TRBD1 is a possible D gene (5 bases). The CDR3 consists of 15 residues. The germline V and J ends were trimmed by 2 bases and 2 bases, with 10 bases remaining between them. Germline V CDR1 and CDR2: WSHSY, SAAADI. The CDR3, as DNA: TGCGCCAGCAGTGAGCCCAGGGCTGGCAATCAGCCCCAGCATTTT. Residues: CASSEPRAGNQPQHF.

This clonotype was seen repeatedly, ten times or more. The chain has TRBV3-1 and TRBJ2-3; D call uncertain. Germline V gene sequence: CDR1 LGHDT, CDR2 YNNKEL (reference sequence). V lost 5 bases to trimming and J lost 4 bases, with 13 bases between them. CDR3 size: 14 residues. Here the CDR3 reads CASSLVRVADTQYF. CDR3 DNA: TGTGCCAGCAGCTTAGTACGAGTAGCAGATACGCAGTATTTT.

This clonotype was recorded at least ten times. This rearrangement joins TRBV6-1 to TRBJ1-4, with no clear D. Germline V CDR1 and CDR2: MNHNS, SASEGT. This CDR3 is built from 11 residues. Trimming shortened V by 6 bases and J by 6 bases, and 5 bases separated the two germline ends. The CDR3 reads CASSRDEKLFF. CDR3 nucleotides: TGTGCCAGCAGCCGGGATGAAAAACTGTTTTTT.

This clonotype was counted many times. The chain joins TRBV6-1 to TRBJ1-2; 8 bases match TRBD1. Germline V gives CDR1 MNHNS, CDR2 SASEGT. The CDR3 totals 14 residues. Trimming removed 7 bases from V and 4 bases from J; junction bases left unmatched: 8. CDR3 nucleotides: TGTGCCAGCATCCCGGACAGGGCGAGCTATGGCTACACCTTC. It translates to CASIPDRASYGYTF.

This clonotype has at least ten counts. The V and J genes are TRBV6-2 or TRBV6-3 and TRBJ2-7; TRBD2 matches at 15 bases. The V gene's germline CDR1 is MNHEY and CDR2 SVGEGT. CDR3 length equals 16 residues. V dropped 6 bases and J dropped 2; count of bases not matched to a gene: 5. Written as DNA, the CDR3 is TGTGCCAGCAGCCCTAGGACTAGCGGGAGGGCCTACGAGCAGTACTTC. Translated: CASSPRTSGRAYEQYF.

As regards this clonotype: A far larger clone is one base from this, pointing to a likely read error. The chain uses TRBV28 and TRBJ2-1; TRBD2 might be the D (6 bases). Looked up from germline, CDR1 is MDHEN and CDR2 is SYDVKM. V gave up 6 bases and J gave up 7 bases, with 19 bases separating them. The CDR3 contains 15 residues. The CDR3 DNA reads as TGTGCCAGCAGCCCCTGGAGGAGAGGGAGGAATGAGCAGTTCTTC. This gives the protein CASSPWRRGRNEQFF. Combining the CDR3 with reference TRBV28 and TRBJ2-1 gives the whole variable domain DVKVTQSSRYLVKRTGEKVFLECVQDMDHENMFWYRQDPGLGLRLIYFSYDVKMKEKGDIPEGYSVSREKKERFSLILESASTNQTSMYLCASSPWRRGRNEQFFGPGTRLTVL.

This clonotype was observed many times. The V and J genes are TRBV28 and TRBJ2-7; a weak D match, TRBD1 (5 bases). V was clipped by 5 bases and J by 1 base, with 15 bases between them. Germline V gene lookup returns CDR1 MDHEN and CDR2 SYDVKM. CDR3 length equals 15 residues. The CDR3 region is CASSDTARASYEQYF. As DNA, the CDR3 is TGTGCCAGCAGTGACACGGCCAGGGCGTCCTACGAGCAGTACTTC.

This clonotype showed up just a few times. This chain connects TRBV27 to TRBJ2-7, with TRBD1 matching 7 bases. In germline, CDR1 is MNHEY, CDR2 SMNVEV (reference sequence). With V trimmed by 5 bases and J by 1 base, 5 bases remained unmatched. The CDR3 contains 14 residues. The CDR3 reads CASSIMTGSYEQYF. The CDR3 bases are TGTGCCAGCAGTATCATGACAGGGTCCTACGAGCAGTACTTC.

Points on this clonotype: A far bigger clonotype differs at one base, so this is likely a read error. The rearrangement uses TRBV7-3 and TRBJ1-6; TRBD1 might be the D (5 bases). Germline V gene sequence: CDR1 SGHTA, CDR2 FQGTGA. V gave up 4 bases and J gave up 11 bases, with 18 bases separating them. The CDR3 consists of 15 residues. The CDR3 DNA is TGTGCCAGCAGCTCCGGACACGACGGATCCACACCCCTCCACTTT. As protein: CASSSGHDGSTPLHF.

Only one count was recorded for this clonotype. The chain joins TRBV10-3 to TRBJ2-7, with D maybe TRBD2 (6 bases). Germline loops: CDR1 ENHRY, CDR2 SYGVKD. The CDR3 contains 13 residues. With 3 bases removed from V and 4 bases from J, the gap between germline ends came to 10 bases. The CDR3 protein is CAISDYGGYEQYF. CDR3 in DNA: TGTGCCATCAGTGATTACGGGGGATACGAGCAGTACTTC.

This clonotype was recorded many times. This sequence joins TRBV19 and TRBJ2-2; possible D gene TRBD2, 7 bases. CDR1 and CDR2 from the germline V gene are LNHDA and SQIVND (reference sequence). The CDR3 length is 16 residues. Trimming took off 6 bases at V and 5 bases at J, with 19 bases between the two ends. This CDR3 is CASSQFGGGETGELFF. The CDR3 DNA reads TGTGCCAGTAGCCAGTTTGGCGGGGGCGAGACCGGGGAGCTGTTTTTT.

This clonotype was counted many times. The chain recombines TRBV12-3 or TRBV12-4 with TRBJ2-3; 12 nucleotides line up with TRBD2. The CDR3 spans 16 residues. After removal of 4 bases from V and 6 bases from J, the junction contained 8 bases not matched to a gene. CDR3 in amino acids: CASSSPVLAGGDTQYF. CDR3 coding DNA: TGTGCCAGCAGTTCCCCAGTACTAGCGGGGGGTGATACGCAGTATTTT.

This clonotype turned up a few times. Likely a read error: the CDR3 ends without its conserved phenylalanine or tryptophan. The chain links TRBV7-7 to TRBJ1-5; no reliable D call. CDR1 is SSHAT, CDR2 FNYEAQ, per germline (reference sequence). The V end was cut by 5 bases, the J end by 0 bases, with 17 bases between. The CDR3 loop spans 17 amino acids. The chain's CDR3 is CASSPRPERLSNQPQHS. Here the CDR3 DNA reads TGTGCCAGCAGCCCCAGGCCGGAGAGACTTAGCAATCAGCCCCAGCATTCT.

This sequence joins TRBV3-1 and TRBJ2-1; TRBD2 agrees at 12 bases. V lost 3 bases and J lost 8; bases outside the gene matches: 11. The CDR3 spans 17 residues. Germline values: CDR1 LGHDT, CDR2 YNNKEL (reference sequence). The CDR3 protein is CASSQPGLAGGGDEQFF. For the CDR3, the DNA is TGTGCCAGCAGCCAGCCCGGCCTAGCGGGAGGGGGGGATGAGCAGTTCTTC.

This clonotype was seen ten or more times. The chain joins TRBV7-2 to TRBJ2-1; 8 positions match TRBD2. The V gene's germline CDR1 is SGHTA and CDR2 FQGNSA. J gave up 7 bases and V 4 bases, and 9 bases lay outside the gene matches. This CDR3 is built from 15 residues. The CDR3 region has the DNA TGTGCCAGCAGCTCGACCCGAGCGGGGGTTAATGAGCAGTTCTTC. This encodes CASSSTRAGVNEQFF.

This clonotype was observed at least ten times. CDR3 nucleotide sequence: TGCAGCGTGACGGACAGGGACGAGCAGTACTTC. Protein sequence: CSVTDRDEQYF. The chain has TRBV29-1 and TRBJ2-7; 8 bases fit TRBD1. The CDR3 length is 11 residues. Trimming removed 6 bases from V and 5 bases from J; junction bases left unmatched: 3. Germline values: CDR1 SQVTM, CDR2 ANQGSEA.

This clonotype was seen just once. The chain combines TRBV20-1 with TRBJ2-7; tentative D call: TRBD1 (6 bases). Germline-derived CDR1 and CDR2 are DFQATT and SNEGSKA (reference sequence). Trimming took 1 base from V and 4 from J, leaving 11 bases between them. This CDR3 comprises 13 residues. The CDR3 is CSARVQGNYEQYF. CDR3 nucleotides: TGCAGTGCTAGAGTTCAGGGGAATTACGAGCAGTACTTC.

Details on this clonotype: A far larger clone is a single base away, which makes a read error likely. The rearrangement links TRBV14 to TRBJ2-3; 9 bases match TRBD2. With 6 bases clipped from V and 6 bases from J, the junction kept 13 bases outside the gene matches. CDR1 is SGHDN and CDR2 is FVKESK in the germline V gene. This CDR3 comprises 16 residues. The CDR3, as DNA: TGTGCCAGCAGAGAACGGGCTAGCGGGATTCATGATACGCAGTATTTT. It encodes CASRERASGIHDTQYF.

Turning to this clonotype: This sequence is one base from a far larger clone and is likely a read error. V usage is TRBV28 and J usage is TRBJ2-7; no definite D call. V lost 6 bases and J lost 4, with 13 bases in between. Per the germline V gene, CDR1 is MDHEN and CDR2 is SYDVKM. The CDR3 runs to 13 residues. CDR3 nucleotides: TGTGCCAGCAGCCTCGACTGGAAATACGAGCAGTACTTC. This encodes CASSLDWKYEQYF.